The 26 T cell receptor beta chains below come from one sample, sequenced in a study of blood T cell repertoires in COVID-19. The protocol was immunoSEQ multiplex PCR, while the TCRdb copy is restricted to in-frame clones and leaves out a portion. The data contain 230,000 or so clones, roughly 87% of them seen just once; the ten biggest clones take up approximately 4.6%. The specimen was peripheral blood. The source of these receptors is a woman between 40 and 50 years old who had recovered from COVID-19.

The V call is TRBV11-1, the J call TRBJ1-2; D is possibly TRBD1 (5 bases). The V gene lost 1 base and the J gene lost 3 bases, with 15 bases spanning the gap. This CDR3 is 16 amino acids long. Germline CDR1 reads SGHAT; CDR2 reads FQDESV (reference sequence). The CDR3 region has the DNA TGTGCCAGCAGCTTAGATCAAGGGGCCGGTTACTATGGCTACACCTTC. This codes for CASSLDQGAGYYGYTF.

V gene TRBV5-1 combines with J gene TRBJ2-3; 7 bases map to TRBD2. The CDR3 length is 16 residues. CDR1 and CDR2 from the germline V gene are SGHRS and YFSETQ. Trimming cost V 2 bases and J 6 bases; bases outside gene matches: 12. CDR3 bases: TGCGCCAGCAGCTTCGGCGGGGACTATCAAACGGATACGCAGTATTTT. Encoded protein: CASSFGGDYQTDTQYF.

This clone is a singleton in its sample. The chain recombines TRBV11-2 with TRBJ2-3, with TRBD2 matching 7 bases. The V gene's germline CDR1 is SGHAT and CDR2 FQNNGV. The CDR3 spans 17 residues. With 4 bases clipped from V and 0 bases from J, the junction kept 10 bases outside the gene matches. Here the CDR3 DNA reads TGTGCCAGCAGCTCGCGTTCTAGCGGAGGAAGCACAGATACGCAGTATTTT. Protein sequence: CASSSRSSGGSTDTQYF.

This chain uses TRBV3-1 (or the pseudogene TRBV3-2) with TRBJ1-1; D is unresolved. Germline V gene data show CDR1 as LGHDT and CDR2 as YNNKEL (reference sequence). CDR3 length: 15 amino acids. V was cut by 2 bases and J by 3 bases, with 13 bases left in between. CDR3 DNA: TGTGCCAGCAGCCAACCCGGTCGGGGTGACACTGAAGCTTTCTTT. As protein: CASSQPGRGDTEAFF.

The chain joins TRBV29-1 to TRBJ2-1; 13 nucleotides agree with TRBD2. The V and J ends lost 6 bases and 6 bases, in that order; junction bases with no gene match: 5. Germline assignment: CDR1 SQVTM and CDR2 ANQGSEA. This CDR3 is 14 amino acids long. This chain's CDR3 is CSVWTSGRSNEQFF. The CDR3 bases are TGCAGCGTATGGACTAGCGGGAGAAGCAATGAGCAGTTCTTC.

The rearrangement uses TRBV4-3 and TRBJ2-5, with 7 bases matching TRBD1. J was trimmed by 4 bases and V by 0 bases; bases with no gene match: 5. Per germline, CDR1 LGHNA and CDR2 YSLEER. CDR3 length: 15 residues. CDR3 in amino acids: CASSQETGPPETQYF. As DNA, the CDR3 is TGCGCCAGCAGCCAAGAGACAGGGCCTCCAGAGACCCAGTACTTC.

DNA of the CDR3: TGTGCCAGCAGCCACGCAGGGGCCCTCAACGTCCTGACTTTC. Translation: CASSHAGALNVLTF. This chain uses TRBV7-9 with TRBJ2-6; TRBD1 is a possible D gene (6 bases). The V end was cut by 5 bases, the J end by 9 bases, with 14 bases between. Germline V gives CDR1 SEHNR, CDR2 FQNEAQ (reference sequence). The CDR3 totals 14 residues.

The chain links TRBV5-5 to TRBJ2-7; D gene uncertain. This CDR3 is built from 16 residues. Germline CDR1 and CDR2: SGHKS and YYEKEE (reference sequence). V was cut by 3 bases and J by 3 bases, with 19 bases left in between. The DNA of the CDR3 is TGTGCCAGCAGCTCTGACCCCGACTCTCTCTACTACGAGCAGTACTTC. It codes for CASSSDPDSLYYEQYF.

CDR3 nucleotide sequence: TGTGCCAGTAGTAACTACTTAGGAACCCAGTACTTC. It translates to CASSNYLGTQYF. The chain links TRBV19 to TRBJ2-5; D gene ambiguous. CDR1 is LNHDA and CDR2 is SQIVND in the germline V gene (reference sequence). The CDR3 length is 12 residues. V was pared by 4 bases and J by 8 bases, with 11 bases between.

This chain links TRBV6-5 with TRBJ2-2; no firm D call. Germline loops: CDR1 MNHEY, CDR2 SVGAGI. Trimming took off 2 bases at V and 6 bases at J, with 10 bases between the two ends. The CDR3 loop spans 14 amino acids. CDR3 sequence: CASSYQVLAGELFF. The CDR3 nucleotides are TGTGCCAGCAGTTACCAGGTTTTAGCCGGGGAGCTGTTTTTT.

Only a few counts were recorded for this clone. Here the CDR3 DNA reads TGTGCCAGCAGTCGGGGGGACTCCTCCGGAGTCCAAGAGACCCAGTACTTC. Translation gives CASSRGDSSGVQETQYF. The V call is TRBV7-9, the J call TRBJ2-5, with 7 bases identical to TRBD2. Germline V gives CDR1 SEHNR, CDR2 FQNEAQ (reference sequence). This CDR3 region has 17 residues. V gave up 6 bases and J gave up 1 base; unmatched junction bases: 14. Based on the CDR3 plus reference TRBV7-9 and TRBJ2-5, the full variable domain is DTGVSQNPRHKITKRGQNVTFRCDPISEHNRLYWYRQTLGQGPEFLTYFQNEAQLEKSRLLSDRFSAERPKGSFSTLEIQRTEQGDSAMYLCASSRGDSSGVQETQYFGPGTRLLVL.

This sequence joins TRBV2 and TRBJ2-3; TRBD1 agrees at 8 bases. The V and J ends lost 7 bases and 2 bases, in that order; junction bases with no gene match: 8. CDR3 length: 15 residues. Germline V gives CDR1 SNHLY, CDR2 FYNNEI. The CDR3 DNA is TGTGCCAGCAAGATGGACAGGGCTACCACAGATACGCAGTATTTT. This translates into CASKMDRATTDTQYF.

The DNA of the CDR3 is TGTGCCAGCAGCTCTCGGGACACCGGCGAAAAACTGTTTTTT. It is translated as CASSSRDTGEKLFF. The chain uses TRBV9 and TRBJ1-4, with D possibly matching TRBD1 (6 bases). Trimming removed 4 bases at V and 8 bases at J, with 15 bases between. This CDR3 is 14 amino acids long. The germline V gene has CDR1 SGDLS and CDR2 YYNGEE.

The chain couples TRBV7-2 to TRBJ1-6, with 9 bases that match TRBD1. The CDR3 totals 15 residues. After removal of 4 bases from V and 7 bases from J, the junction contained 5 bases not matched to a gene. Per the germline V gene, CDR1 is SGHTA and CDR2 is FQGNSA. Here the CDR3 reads CASSWAGTGNSPLHF. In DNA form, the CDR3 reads TGTGCCAGCAGCTGGGCCGGGACAGGGAATTCACCCCTCCACTTT.

CDR3 in amino acids: CASSFMAMNTEAFF. CDR3 coding DNA: TGTGCCAGCAGCTTTATGGCAATGAACACTGAAGCTTTCTTT. The chain recombines TRBV7-2 with TRBJ1-1; no clear D. Germline values: CDR1 SGHTA, CDR2 FQGNSA. The V end was cut by 3 bases, the J end by 0 bases, with 8 bases between. The CDR3 length is 14 residues.

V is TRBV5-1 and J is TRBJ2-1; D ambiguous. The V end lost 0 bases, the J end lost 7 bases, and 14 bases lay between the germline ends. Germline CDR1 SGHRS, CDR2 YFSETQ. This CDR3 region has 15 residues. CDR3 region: CASSLAGVSLNEQFF. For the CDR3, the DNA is TGCGCCAGCAGCTTGGCCGGAGTTAGCCTTAATGAGCAGTTCTTC. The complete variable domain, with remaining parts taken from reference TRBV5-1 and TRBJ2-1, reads KAGVTQTPRYLIKTRGQQVTLSCSPISGHRSVSWYQQTPGQGLQFLFEYFSETQRNKGNFPGRFSGRQFSNSRSEMNVSTLELGDSALYLCASSLAGVSLNEQFFGPGTRLTVL.

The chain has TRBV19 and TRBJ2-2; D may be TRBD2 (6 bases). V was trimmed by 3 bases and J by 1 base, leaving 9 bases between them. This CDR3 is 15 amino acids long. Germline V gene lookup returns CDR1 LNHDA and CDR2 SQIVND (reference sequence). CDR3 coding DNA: TGTGCCAGTAGTATGGGACTCTGGAACACCGGGGAGCTGTTTTTT. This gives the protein CASSMGLWNTGELFF. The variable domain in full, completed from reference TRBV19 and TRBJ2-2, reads DGGITQSPKYLFRKEGQNVTLSCEQNLNHDAMYWYRQDPGQGLRLIYYSQIVNDFQKGDIAEGYSVSREKKESFPLTVTSAQKNPTAFYLCASSMGLWNTGELFFGEGSRLTVL.

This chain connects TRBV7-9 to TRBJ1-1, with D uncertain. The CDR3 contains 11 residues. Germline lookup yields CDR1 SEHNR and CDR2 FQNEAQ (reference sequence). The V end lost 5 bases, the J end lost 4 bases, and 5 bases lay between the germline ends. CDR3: CASSRVTEAFF. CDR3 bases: TGTGCCAGCAGCCGGGTCACTGAAGCTTTCTTT.

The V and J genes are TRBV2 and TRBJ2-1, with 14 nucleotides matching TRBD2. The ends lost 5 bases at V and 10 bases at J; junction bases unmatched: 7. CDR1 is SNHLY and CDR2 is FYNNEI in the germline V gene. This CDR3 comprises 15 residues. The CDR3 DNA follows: TGTGCCAGCAGTAAGACTAGCGGGAGGGATCGCGAGCAGTTCTTC. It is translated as CASSKTSGRDREQFF.

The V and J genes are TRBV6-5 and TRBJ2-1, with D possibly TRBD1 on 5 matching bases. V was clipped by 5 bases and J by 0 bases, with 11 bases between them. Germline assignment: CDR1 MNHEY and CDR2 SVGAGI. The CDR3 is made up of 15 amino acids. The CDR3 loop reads CASSRTGSSYNEQFF. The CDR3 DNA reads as TGTGCCAGCAGTAGAACAGGAAGCTCCTACAATGAGCAGTTCTTC.

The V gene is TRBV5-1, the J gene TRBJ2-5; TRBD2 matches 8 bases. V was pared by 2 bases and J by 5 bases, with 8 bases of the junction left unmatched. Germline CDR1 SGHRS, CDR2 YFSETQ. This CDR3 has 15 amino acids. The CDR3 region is CASSFGGRPGETQYF. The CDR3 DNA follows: TGCGCCAGCAGCTTTGGCGGGAGGCCGGGGGAGACCCAGTACTTC.

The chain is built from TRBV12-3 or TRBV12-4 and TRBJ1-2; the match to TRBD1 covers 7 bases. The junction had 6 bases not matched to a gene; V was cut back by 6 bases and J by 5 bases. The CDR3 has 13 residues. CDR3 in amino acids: CASRLTGIYGYTF. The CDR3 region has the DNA TGTGCCAGCAGATTGACAGGGATTTATGGCTACACCTTC.

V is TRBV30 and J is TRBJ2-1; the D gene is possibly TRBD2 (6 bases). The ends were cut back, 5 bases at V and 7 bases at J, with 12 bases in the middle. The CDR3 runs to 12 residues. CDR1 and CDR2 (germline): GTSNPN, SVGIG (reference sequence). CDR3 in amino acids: CAWRVSGNEQFF. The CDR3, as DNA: TGTGCCTGGCGGGTCAGCGGGAATGAGCAGTTCTTC.

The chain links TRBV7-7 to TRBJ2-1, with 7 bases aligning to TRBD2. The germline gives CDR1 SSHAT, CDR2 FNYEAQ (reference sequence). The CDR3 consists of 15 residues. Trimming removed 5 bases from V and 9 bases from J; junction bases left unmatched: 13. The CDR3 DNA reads TGTGCCAGCAGCAGCCGACTAGCCCCCAAGAGTGAGCAGTTCTTC. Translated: CASSSRLAPKSEQFF.

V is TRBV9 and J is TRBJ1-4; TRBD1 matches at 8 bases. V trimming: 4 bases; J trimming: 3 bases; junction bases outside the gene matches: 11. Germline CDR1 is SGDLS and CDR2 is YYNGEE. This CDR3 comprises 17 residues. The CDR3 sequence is CASSPNIQGAANEKLFF. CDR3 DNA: TGTGCCAGCAGCCCGAACATCCAGGGGGCAGCTAATGAAAAACTGTTTTTT.

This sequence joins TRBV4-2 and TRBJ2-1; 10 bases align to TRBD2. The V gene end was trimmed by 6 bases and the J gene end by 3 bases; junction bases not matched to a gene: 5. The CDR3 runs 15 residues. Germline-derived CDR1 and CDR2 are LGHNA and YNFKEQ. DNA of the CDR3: TGTGCCAGCAGACACGGACTAGCGGTCTACAATGAGCAGTTCTTC. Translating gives CASRHGLAVYNEQFF.